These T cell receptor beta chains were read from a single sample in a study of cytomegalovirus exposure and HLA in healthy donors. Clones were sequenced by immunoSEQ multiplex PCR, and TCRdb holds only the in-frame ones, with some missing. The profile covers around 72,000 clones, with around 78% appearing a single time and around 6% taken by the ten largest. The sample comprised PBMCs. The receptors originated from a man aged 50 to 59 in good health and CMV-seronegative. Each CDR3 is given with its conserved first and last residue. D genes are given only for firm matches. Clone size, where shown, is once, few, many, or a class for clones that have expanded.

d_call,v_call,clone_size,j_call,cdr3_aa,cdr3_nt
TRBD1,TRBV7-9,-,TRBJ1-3,CASSLGTGSSGNTIYF,TGTGCCAGCAGCTTAGGGACAGGATCCTCTGGAAACACCATATATTTT
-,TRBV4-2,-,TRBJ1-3,CASSQAGFSGNTIYF,TGTGCCAGCAGCCAAGCAGGCTTCTCTGGAAACACCATATATTTT
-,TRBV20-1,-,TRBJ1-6,CSGTGPLHF,TGCAGTGGTACGGGACCCCTCCACTTT
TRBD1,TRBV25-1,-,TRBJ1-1,CASRLRDRNTEAFF,TGTGCCAGCAGGCTCCGGGACAGGAACACTGAAGCTTTCTTT
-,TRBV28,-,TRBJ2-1,CASSRAFWRVQFF,TGTGCCAGCAGCCGGGCCTTCTGGCGGGTACAGTTCTTC
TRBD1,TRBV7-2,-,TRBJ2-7,CASSSRSGGEQYF,TGTGCCAGCAGCTCCCGCTCAGGGGGCGAGCAGTACTTC
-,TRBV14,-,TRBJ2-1,CASSQKGGLNEQFF,TGTGCCAGCAGCCAAAAAGGGGGTTTAAATGAGCAGTTCTTC
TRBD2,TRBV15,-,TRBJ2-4,CATSRWAGEENIQYF,TGTGCCACCAGCAGGTGGGCGGGGGAGGAAAACATTCAGTACTTC
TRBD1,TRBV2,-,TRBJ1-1,CATKLDRVAEAFF,TGTGCCACCAAATTGGACAGGGTGGCTGAAGCTTTCTTT
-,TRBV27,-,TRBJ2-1,CASSFISGRTYNEQFF,TGTGCCAGCAGTTTTATCTCGGGAAGGACGTACAATGAGCAGTTCTTC
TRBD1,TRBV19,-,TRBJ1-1,CASSMTGGRAEAFF,TGTGCCAGTAGTATGACAGGGGGCAGAGCTGAAGCTTTCTTT
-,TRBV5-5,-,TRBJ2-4,CASSTGLENIQYF,TGTGCCAGCAGTACGGGTCTCGAAAACATTCAGTACTTC
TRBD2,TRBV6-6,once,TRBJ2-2,CASSLSGVGTGELFF,TGTGCCAGCAGTTTGAGCGGGGTCGGCACCGGGGAGCTGTTTTTT
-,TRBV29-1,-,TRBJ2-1,CSVGDFLGEQFF,TGCAGCGTGGGGGACTTCCTGGGTGAGCAGTTCTTC
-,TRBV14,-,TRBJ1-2,CASSQDSLPYGYTF,TGTGCCAGCAGCCAAGATTCGCTACCCTATGGCTACACCTTC
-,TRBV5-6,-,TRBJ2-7,CASSLNYEQYF,TGTGCCAGCAGCTTGAATTACGAGCAGTACTTC
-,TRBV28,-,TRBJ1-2,CASGLRQLIHTF,TGTGCCAGCGGCTTAAGACAGTTGATCCACACCTTC
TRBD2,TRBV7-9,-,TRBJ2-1,CASSTAGGPAYNEQFF,TGTGCCAGCAGCACAGCGGGGGGGCCGGCCTACAATGAGCAGTTCTTC
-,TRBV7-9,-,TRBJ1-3,CASSRGTSGNTIYF,TGTGCCAGCAGCCGCGGGACGTCTGGAAACACCATATATTTT
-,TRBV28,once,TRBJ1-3,CASSRGGAGNTIYF,TGTGCCAGCAGTAGAGGTGGAGCTGGAAACACCATATATTTT
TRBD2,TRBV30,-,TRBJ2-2,CAWRRLAGGPWGELFF,TGTGCCTGGAGACGACTAGCGGGGGGGCCTTGGGGGGAGCTGTTTTTT
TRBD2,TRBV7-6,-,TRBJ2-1,CASSLFAGAGDGQFF,TGTGCCAGCAGCTTATTCGCAGGAGCGGGAGATGGGCAGTTCTTC
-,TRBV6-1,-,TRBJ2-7,CAITKEVGRSYEQYF,TGTGCCATCACAAAGGAGGTAGGGAGGTCCTACGAGCAGTACTTC
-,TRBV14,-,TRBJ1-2,CASSQDLSGADGYTF,TGTGCCAGCAGCCAAGATTTATCAGGGGCGGATGGCTACACCTTC
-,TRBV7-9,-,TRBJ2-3,CASSLAGGTDTQYF,TGTGCCAGCAGCTTAGCGGGAGGTACAGATACGCAGTATTTT
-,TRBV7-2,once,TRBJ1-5,CASSEDRGAQPQHF,TGTGCCAGCAGCGAGGATAGGGGCGCACAGCCCCAGCATTTT
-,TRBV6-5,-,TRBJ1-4,CASSYSPVNNEKLFF,TGTGCCAGCAGTTACTCCCCGGTAAATAATGAAAAACTGTTTTTT
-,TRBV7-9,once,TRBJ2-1,CASSPELGGEQFF,TGTGCCAGCAGTCCGGAACTGGGGGGTGAGCAGTTCTTC
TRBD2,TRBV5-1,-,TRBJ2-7,CASGLAGGPGDEQYF,TGCGCCAGCGGACTAGCGGGGGGGCCGGGGGACGAGCAGTACTTC
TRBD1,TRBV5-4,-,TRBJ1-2,CASSLPGGYGYTF,TGTGCCAGCAGCTTGCCAGGGGGCTATGGCTACACCTTC
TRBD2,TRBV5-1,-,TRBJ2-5,CASSLVLAGAGPQETQYF,TGCGCCAGCAGCTTGGTTTTAGCGGGGGCCGGGCCCCAAGAGACCCAGTACTTC
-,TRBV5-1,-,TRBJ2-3,CASSFAGSTDTQYF,TGCGCCAGCAGCTTCGCGGGATCGACAGATACGCAGTATTTT
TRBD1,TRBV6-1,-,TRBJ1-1,CASSEGFRDREAFF,TGTGCCAGCAGTGAAGGGTTCCGGGACAGGGAGGCTTTCTTT
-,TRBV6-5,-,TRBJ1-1,CASSMDTPPTEAFF,TGTGCCAGCAGCATGGACACCCCTCCCACTGAAGCTTTCTTT
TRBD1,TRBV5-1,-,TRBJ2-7,CASSLQGDNYEQYF,TGCGCCAGCAGCCTCCAGGGGGATAACTACGAGCAGTACTTC
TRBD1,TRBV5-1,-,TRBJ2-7,CASSLVGTGGDEQYF,TGCGCCAGCAGCTTGGTGGGGACAGGGGGCGACGAGCAGTACTTC
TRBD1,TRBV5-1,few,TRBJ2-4,CASSWGQSLTKNIQYF,TGCGCCAGCAGCTGGGGACAGTCTTTAACCAAAAACATTCAGTACTTC
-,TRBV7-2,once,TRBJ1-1,CASRTPGTPNTEAFF,TGTGCCAGCAGAACTCCCGGGACTCCGAACACTGAAGCTTTCTTT
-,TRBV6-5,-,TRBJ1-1,CASSYMTGNTEAFF,TGTGCCAGCAGTTACATGACAGGGAACACTGAAGCTTTCTTT
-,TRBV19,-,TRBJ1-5,CASSMRREGQPQHF,TGTGCCAGTAGTATGAGGAGGGAAGGCCAGCCCCAGCATTTT
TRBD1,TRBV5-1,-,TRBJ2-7,CASSLETGVEQYF,TGCGCCAGCAGCTTGGAGACAGGGGTCGAGCAGTACTTC
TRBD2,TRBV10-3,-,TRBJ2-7,CAISELLANEQYF,TGTGCCATCAGTGAATTACTAGCGAACGAGCAGTACTTC
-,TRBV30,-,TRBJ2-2,CAWSRQLNTGELFF,TGTGCCTGGAGTAGACAGCTGAACACCGGGGAGCTGTTTTTT
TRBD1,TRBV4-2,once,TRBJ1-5,CASSRNGQGDSNQPQHF,TGTGCCAGCAGCCGAAATGGACAGGGCGATAGCAATCAGCCCCAGCATTTT
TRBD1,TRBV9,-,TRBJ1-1,CASSFRMTGTEAFF,TGTGCCAGCAGCTTCCGAATGACAGGGACAGAAGCTTTCTTT
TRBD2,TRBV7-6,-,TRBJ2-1,CASSSSGGSSYNEQFF,TGTGCCAGCAGCTCTAGCGGGGGGAGCTCCTACAATGAGCAGTTCTTC
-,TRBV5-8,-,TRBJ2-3,CASSLAGESTDTQYF,TGTGCCAGCAGCTTGGCCGGGGAGAGCACAGATACGCAGTATTTT
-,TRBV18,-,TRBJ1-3,CASSPSRGGSGNTIYF,TGTGCCAGCTCACCATCTCGAGGAGGCTCTGGAAACACCATATATTTT
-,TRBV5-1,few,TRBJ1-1,CASSLSINTEAFF,TGCGCCAGCAGCTTGAGCATAAACACTGAAGCTTTCTTT
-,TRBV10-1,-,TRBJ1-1,CASSHRGTEAFF,TGCGCCAGCAGCCACCGGGGCACTGAAGCTTTCTTT
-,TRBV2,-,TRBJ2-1,CASSEEDSSRGEQFF,TGTGCCAGCAGTGAAGAGGACAGCTCTCGGGGTGAGCAGTTCTTC